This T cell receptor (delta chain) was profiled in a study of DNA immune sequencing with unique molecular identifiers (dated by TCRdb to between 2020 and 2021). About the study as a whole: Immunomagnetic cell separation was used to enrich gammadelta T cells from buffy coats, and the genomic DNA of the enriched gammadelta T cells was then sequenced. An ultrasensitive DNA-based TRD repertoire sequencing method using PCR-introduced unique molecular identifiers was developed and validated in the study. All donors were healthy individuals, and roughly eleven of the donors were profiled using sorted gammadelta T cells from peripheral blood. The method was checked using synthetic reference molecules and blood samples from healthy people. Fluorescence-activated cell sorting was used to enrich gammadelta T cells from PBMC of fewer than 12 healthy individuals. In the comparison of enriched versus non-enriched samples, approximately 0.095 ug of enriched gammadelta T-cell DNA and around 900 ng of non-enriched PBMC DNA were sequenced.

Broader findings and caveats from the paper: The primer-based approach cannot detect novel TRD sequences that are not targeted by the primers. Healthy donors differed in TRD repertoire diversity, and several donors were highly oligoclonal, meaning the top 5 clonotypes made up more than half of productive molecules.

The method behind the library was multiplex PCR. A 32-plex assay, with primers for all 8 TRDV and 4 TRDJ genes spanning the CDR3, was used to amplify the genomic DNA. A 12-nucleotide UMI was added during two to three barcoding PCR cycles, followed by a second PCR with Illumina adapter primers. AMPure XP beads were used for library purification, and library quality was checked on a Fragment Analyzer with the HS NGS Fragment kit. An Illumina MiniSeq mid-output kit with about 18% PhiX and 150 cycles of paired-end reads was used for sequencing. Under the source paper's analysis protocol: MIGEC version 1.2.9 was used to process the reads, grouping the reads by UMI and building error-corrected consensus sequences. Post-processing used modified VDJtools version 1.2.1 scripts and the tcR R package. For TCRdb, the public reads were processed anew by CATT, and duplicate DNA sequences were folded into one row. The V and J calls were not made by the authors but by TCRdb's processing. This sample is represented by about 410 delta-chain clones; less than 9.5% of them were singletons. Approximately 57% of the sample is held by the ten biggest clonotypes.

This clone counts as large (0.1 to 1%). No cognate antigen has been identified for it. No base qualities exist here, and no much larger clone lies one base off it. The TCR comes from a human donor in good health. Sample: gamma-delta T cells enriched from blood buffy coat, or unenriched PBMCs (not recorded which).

The DNA sequence reads TGTGCCTGTGACAGTCTGGGGGGCCTCACCGATAAACTCATCTTT. Its coded protein is CACDSLGGLTDKLIF. This chain is built from TRDV2 and TRDJ1; TRDD3 lines up with 7 middle nucleotides. Counted from cysteine to phenylalanine, this CDR3 has 15 amino acids. Of the read, only the CDR3 DNA is kept; its 45 bases are in frame from base 1. Based on the germline V gene, the CDR1 and CDR2 sequences are GEAIGNYY and EKD. The junction shows trimming of 2 bases on V and 1 base on J, and the gene matches do not reach 6 bases of it.